One sample yielded the 15 T cell receptor beta chains listed below, sequenced in a study of T-cell reconstitution after alpha-beta-depleted transplantation in children. Molecular barcoding with unique molecular identifiers was used for the TCRbeta library. TCRdb re-derived calls from the PCR reads in MiXCR, one entry per CDR3 protein. The sample has about 830,000 distinct CDR3 sequences, roughly 15% seen once. The source material was PBMCs, mostly from graft donor cells, sampled 360 days after TCRalphabeta/CD19-depleted stem cell transplant. The receptors stem from a male patient between 10 and 17 years old who had a stem cell transplant for acute lymphoblastic leukemia, so the T cells may come from the graft donor.

The rearrangement joins TRBV5-1 to TRBJ2-1, with TRBD2 matching 7 bases. This CDR3 comprises 16 residues. The V and J ends lost 0 bases and 3 bases, in that order; junction bases with no gene match: 6. Germline V gene sequence: CDR1 SGHRS, CDR2 YFSETQ. CDR3 protein: CASSLEGGRGYNEQFF. Here the CDR3 DNA reads TGCGCCAGCAGCTTGGAGGGCGGGAGAGGCTACAATGAGCAGTTCTTC.

This clonotype showed up many times. This rearrangement joins TRBV12-3 or TRBV12-4 to TRBJ2-1; weak D call: TRBD2 (7 bases). The CDR3 runs to 16 residues. V gave up 7 bases and J gave up 3 bases, with 19 bases separating them. The CDR3 region has the DNA TGTGCCAGCAAACTAGCGAGGGGGGGGATCTACAATGAGCAGTTCTTC. Its translation: CASKLARGGIYNEQFF.

V and J are TRBV4-2 and TRBJ2-2; D remains unclear. The CDR3 has 14 residues. Trimming stripped 4 bases from V and 10 bases from J, with 16 bases between. CDR1 and CDR2 (germline): LGHNA, YNFKEQ. CDR3 amino acids: CASSRRLAPEELFF. The CDR3 region has the DNA TGTGCCAGCAGCCGTAGACTGGCCCCCGAGGAGCTGTTTTTT.

This CDR3 is CASSFAGTRETQYF. The CDR3 DNA is TGTGCCAGCAGCTTCGCCGGGACTAGGGAGACCCAGTACTTC. The chain links TRBV7-3 to TRBJ2-5; 8 bases map to TRBD2. The V segment lost 3 bases and the J segment 5 bases; nucleotides outside the gene matches: 5. CDR3 size: 14 residues. The germline gives CDR1 SGHTA, CDR2 FQGTGA. Together with reference TRBV7-3 and TRBJ2-5, the CDR3 gives the full variable domain: GAGVSQTPSNKVTEKGKYVELRCDPISGHTALYWYRQSLGQGPEFLIYFQGTGAADDSGLPNDRFFAVRPEGSVSTLKIQRTERGDSAVYLCASSFAGTRETQYFGPGTRLLVL.

The chain links TRBV5-8 to TRBJ2-5, with TRBD2 matching 14 bases. Germline lookup yields CDR1 SGHTS and CDR2 YDEGEE. The CDR3 runs to 15 residues. The V and J ends lost 3 bases and 4 bases, in that order; junction bases with no gene match: 2. CDR3 protein: CASSYGTSGRETQYF. For the CDR3, the DNA is TGTGCCAGCAGCTACGGGACTAGCGGGAGAGAGACCCAGTACTTC.

This clonotype turned up a few times. The chain joins TRBV4-1 to TRBJ2-1, with 10 nucleotides matching TRBD2. V lost 4 bases and J lost 3; bases outside the gene matches: 9. Germline V CDR1 and CDR2: MGHRA, YSYEKL. The length of the CDR3 is 17 residues. Here the CDR3 reads CASSLTSGTSDYNEQFF. The DNA of the CDR3 is TGCGCCAGCAGCCTGACCTCCGGGACTAGCGACTACAATGAGCAGTTCTTC.

The chain carries TRBV7-8 and TRBJ2-6, with D perhaps TRBD1 (6 bases). Germline lookup yields CDR1 SGHVS and CDR2 FQNEAQ. V was trimmed by 3 bases and J by 4 bases, leaving 16 bases between them. The CDR3 is 17 amino acids. The CDR3 is CASSFLQGTRGANVLTF. As DNA, the CDR3 is TGTGCCAGCAGCTTCCTACAGGGCACCCGGGGGGCCAACGTCCTGACTTTC.

The table lists this clonotype with a few counts. The CDR3 loop reads CASSLVGRAAQETQYF. In DNA, the CDR3 is TGTGCCAGCAGTCTCGTGGGACGCGCGGCGCAAGAGACCCAGTACTTC. The J gene is TRBJ2-5, the V gene TRBV25-1; the D gene could be TRBD1 or TRBD2 (5 bases each). Germline lookup yields CDR1 MGHDK and CDR2 SYGVNS. Trimming shortened V by 5 bases and J by 2 bases, and 18 bases separated the two germline ends. CDR3 length: 16 amino acids.

The sample holds a few counts of this clonotype. The chain uses TRBV7-8 and TRBJ2-3; 7 bases are shared with TRBD2. CDR3 length: 14 residues. Germline CDR1 and CDR2: SGHVS and FQNEAQ. The ends lost 1 base at V and 9 bases at J; junction bases unmatched: 7. CDR3 region: CASSLEAGRETQYF. The CDR3 nucleotides are TGTGCCAGCAGCTTAGAGGCGGGGAGGGAGACGCAGTATTTT.

This clonotype was detected a few times. The chain carries TRBV7-8 and TRBJ2-1; D may be TRBD1 (5 bases). This CDR3 spans 16 amino acids. CDR1 is SGHVS, CDR2 FQNEAQ, per germline. The ends were cut back, 4 bases at V and 2 bases at J, with 15 bases in the middle. The CDR3 DNA sequence: TGTGCCAGCAGCTACGTCAGGGTCCCGACCTACAATGAGCAGTTCTTC. Protein sequence: CASSYVRVPTYNEQFF.

This clonotype was observed a handful of times. The chain couples TRBV29-1 to TRBJ2-7; 9 nucleotides line up with TRBD2. The V and J ends lost 2 bases and 3 bases, in that order; junction bases with no gene match: 8. This CDR3 comprises 15 residues. Germline lookup yields CDR1 SQVTM and CDR2 ANQGSEA. The CDR3: CSVEIGLAGFYEQYF. Written as DNA, the CDR3 is TGCAGCGTTGAAATCGGTCTAGCGGGGTTCTACGAGCAGTACTTC.

This clonotype has more than one count but fewer than ten. The chain carries TRBV20-1 and TRBJ2-2, with 7 positions matching TRBD2. Germline-derived CDR1 and CDR2 are DFQATT and SNEGSKA (reference sequence). The CDR3 sequence is 14 residues long. The V gene end was trimmed by 6 bases and the J gene end by 4 bases; junction bases not matched to a gene: 8. The CDR3 sequence is CSAMGGTITGELFF. CDR3 nucleotide sequence: TGCAGTGCCATGGGGGGGACTATCACCGGGGAGCTGTTTTTT.

This clonotype turned up a few times. The V call is TRBV24-1, the J call TRBJ1-2; 7 bases are shared with TRBD1. This CDR3 region has 14 residues. After removal of 3 bases from V and 3 bases from J, the junction contained 3 bases not matched to a gene. Germline CDR1 reads KGHDR; CDR2 reads SFDVKD. CDR3 DNA sequence: TGTGCCACCAGTGATACAGGGGTTTACTATGGCTACACCTTC. This gives the protein CATSDTGVYYGYTF.

The chain recombines TRBV5-1 with TRBJ2-3, with 12 bases that match TRBD2. In germline, CDR1 is SGHRS, CDR2 YFSETQ. The CDR3 sequence is 15 residues long. The junction had 5 bases not matched to a gene; V was cut back by 4 bases and J by 5 bases. The CDR3 sequence is CASSPRTSGVDTQYF. The DNA for the CDR3 is TGCGCCAGCAGCCCGAGGACTAGCGGGGTAGATACGCAGTATTTT.

This clonotype was observed a few times. V usage is TRBV6-1 and J usage is TRBJ2-7; 9 bases line up with TRBD2. In germline, CDR1 is MNHNS, CDR2 SASEGT. V lost 7 bases and J lost 6; bases outside the gene matches: 19. The CDR3 runs 17 residues. In nucleotides, the CDR3 is TGTGCCAGCACTCCCCAGGTGGTTCTAGCGGGAAGCGGCGAGCAGTACTTC. This sequence encodes CASTPQVVLAGSGEQYF.